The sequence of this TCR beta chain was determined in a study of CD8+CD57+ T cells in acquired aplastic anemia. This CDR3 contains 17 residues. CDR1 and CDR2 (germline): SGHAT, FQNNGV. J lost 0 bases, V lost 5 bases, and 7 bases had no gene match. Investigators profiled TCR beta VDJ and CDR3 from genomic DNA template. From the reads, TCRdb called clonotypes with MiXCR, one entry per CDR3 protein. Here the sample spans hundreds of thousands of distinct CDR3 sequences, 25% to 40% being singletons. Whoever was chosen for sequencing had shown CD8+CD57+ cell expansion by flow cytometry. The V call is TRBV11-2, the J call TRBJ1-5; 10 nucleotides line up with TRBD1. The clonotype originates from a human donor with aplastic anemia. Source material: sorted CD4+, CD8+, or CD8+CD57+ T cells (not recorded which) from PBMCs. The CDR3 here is CASSLGTGDYSNQPQHF. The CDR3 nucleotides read TGTGCCAGCAGCCTCGGGACAGGGGATTATAGCAATCAGCCCCAGCATTTT.